The rows below give T cell receptor beta chains drawn from one sample of a study of blood T cell repertoires in COVID-19. Assay: immunoSEQ multiplex PCR; the TCRdb copy retains only in-frame clones and omits some. There are 200,000 to 300,000 clones in the sample; around four fifths occur only once, and around 12% lies in the top ten. The sample taken for sequencing was peripheral blood. These receptors all come from a woman aged 55-69 years with active or convalescent COVID-19. The CDR3 runs from the conserved cysteine through the conserved F or W. The D gene is left open where the match is weak. Size values are once, few and many counts, or a class for expanded clones, and some rows have none.

abundance	d_gene	v_gene	len	j_gene	CDR3aa	CDR3nt
NA	NA	TRBV2	13	TRBJ2-2	CASTQTSAGELFF	TGTGCCAGCACCCAGACTAGTGCCGGGGAGCTGTTTTTT
once	TRBD2	TRBV9	18	TRBJ2-1	CASSLGNGAGGTYNEQFF	TGTGCCAGCAGCCTAGGAAATGGCGCGGGGGGGACCTACAATGAGCAGTTCTTC
NA	TRBD1	TRBV5-1	15	TRBJ2-3	CASSLADRVEDTQYF	TGCGCCAGCAGCTTGGCGGACAGGGTGGAAGATACGCAGTATTTT
NA	NA	TRBV11-2	14	TRBJ2-6	CASSLFRGGNVLTF	TGTGCCAGCAGCTTATTTAGGGGCGGCAACGTCCTGACTTTC
NA	NA	TRBV5-1	13	TRBJ1-2	CASSDDGDYGYTF	TGCGCCAGCAGCGATGACGGAGACTATGGCTACACCTTC
NA	TRBD2	TRBV7-9	16	TRBJ2-3	CASSKVGRGDTDTQYF	TGTGCCAGCAGCAAGGTCGGGCGGGGGGACACAGATACGCAGTATTTT
NA	NA	TRBV5-8	15	TRBJ2-5	CASSLALGPQETQYF	TGTGCCAGCAGCTTGGCCTTGGGGCCCCAAGAGACCCAGTACTTC
NA	NA	TRBV27	15	TRBJ1-4	CASSLSSATNEKLFF	TGTGCCAGCAGTTTGAGTAGCGCAACTAATGAAAAACTGTTTTTT
NA	NA	TRBV6-5	13	TRBJ1-1	CASRTLVGAEAFF	TGTGCCAGCAGAACTTTGGTGGGCGCTGAAGCTTTCTTT
once	NA	TRBV19	13	TRBJ1-1	CASSGQVGTEAFF	TGTGCCAGTAGTGGGCAAGTCGGCACTGAAGCTTTCTTT
NA	TRBD1	TRBV5-6	17	TRBJ2-2	CASSLEGTASNTGELFF	TGTGCCAGCAGCTTGGAGGGGACAGCCTCGAACACCGGGGAGCTGTTTTTT
once	TRBD2	TRBV7-3	18	TRBJ2-3	CASSLSAPGAGGTDTQYF	TGTGCCAGCAGCTTATCCGCCCCGGGGGCGGGGGGGACAGATACGCAGTATTTT
NA	TRBD1	TRBV3-1/TRBV3-2	16	TRBJ2-1	CASSQVQGVAANEQFF	TGTGCCAGCAGCCAAGTTCAGGGGGTAGCCGCCAATGAGCAGTTCTTC
NA	NA	TRBV6-5	14	TRBJ1-5	CASSPGRGNQPQHF	TGTGCCAGCAGCCCCGGCAGGGGTAATCAGCCCCAGCATTTT
once	NA	TRBV6-5	15	TRBJ2-7	CASSYRGVGSYEQYF	TGTGCCAGCAGTTACCGGGGTGTAGGCTCCTACGAGCAGTACTTC
NA	NA	TRBV4-2	16	TRBJ2-6	CASSQAQDSGANVLTF	TGTGCCAGCAGCCAAGCCCAGGACTCTGGGGCCAACGTCCTGACTTTC
NA	NA	TRBV30	14	TRBJ2-3	CAWSLIGVSDTQYF	TGTGCCTGGAGTCTTATAGGGGTTTCAGATACGCAGTATTTT
NA	TRBD1	TRBV4-3	16	TRBJ2-5	CASSPWWPGTEETQYF	TGCGCCAGCAGCCCCTGGTGGCCCGGGACAGAAGAGACCCAGTACTTC
few	NA	TRBV2	13	TRBJ1-6	CAWGGGVSSPLHF	TGTGCCTGGGGGGGAGGGGTCTCTTCACCCCTCCACTTT
NA	TRBD1	TRBV5-6	19	TRBJ1-2	CASRRDRGPLPSLDYGYTF	TGTGCCAGCAGGAGGGACAGGGGGCCTCTCCCATCTTTGGACTATGGCTACACCTTC
NA	NA	TRBV15	15	TRBJ1-5	CATSRDARVNQPQHF	TGTGCCACCAGCAGAGATGCCAGGGTCAATCAGCCCCAGCATTTT
NA	TRBD1	TRBV7-8	15	TRBJ1-6	CASSARTGSGSPLHF	TGTGCCAGCAGCGCTCGGACAGGGTCAGGCTCACCCCTCCACTTT
NA	NA	TRBV30	15	TRBJ1-1	CAWTRKGVRNTEAFF	TGTGCCTGGACCCGGAAGGGGGTCCGGAACACTGAAGCTTTCTTT
NA	TRBD1	TRBV27	12	TRBJ1-2	CASRWTGGGYTF	TGTGCCAGCAGGTGGACAGGGGGAGGCTACACCTTC
NA	NA	TRBV7-9	16	TRBJ1-3	CASSAVRGNSGNTIYF	TGTGCCAGCAGCGCGGTCCGGGGAAACTCTGGAAACACCATATATTTT
NA	NA	TRBV19	15	TRBJ2-5	CASSTAEVAGETQYF	TGTGCCAGTAGTACCGCCGAGGTAGCTGGGGAGACCCAGTACTTC
NA	NA	TRBV23-1	13	TRBJ1-5	CASSVPFGGPQHF	TGCGCCAGCAGCGTTCCGTTCGGTGGTCCCCAGCATTTT
NA	NA	TRBV27	16	TRBJ1-1	CASSPLPGRTNTEAFF	TGTGCCAGCAGTCCTCTCCCCGGACGGACAAACACTGAAGCTTTCTTT
NA	TRBD2	TRBV5-1	16	TRBJ2-5	CASSLANLAGGETQYF	TGCGCCAGCAGCTTGGCCAACCTAGCGGGGGGTGAGACCCAGTACTTC
once	NA	TRBV20-1	11	TRBJ2-1	CSATGQLPQFF	TGCAGTGCTACCGGACAGTTACCACAGTTCTTC
NA	TRBD1	TRBV6-4	16	TRBJ2-5	CASSDPDRGTQETQYF	TGTGCCAGCAGTGACCCAGACAGGGGGACACAAGAGACCCAGTACTTC
once	TRBD2	TRBV4-1	18	TRBJ2-1	CASSQTDMGLAAHNEQFF	TGCGCCAGCAGCCAAACTGATATGGGACTAGCGGCCCACAATGAGCAGTTCTTC
once	TRBD1	TRBV7-9	15	TRBJ2-7	CASSLPRDREYEQYF	TGTGCCAGCAGCTTACCCCGAGACAGGGAATACGAGCAGTACTTC
NA	TRBD1	TRBV7-3	14	TRBJ2-2	CASSKTGGNGELFF	TGTGCCAGCAGCAAGACAGGGGGCAACGGGGAGCTGTTTTTT
few	NA	TRBV19	17	TRBJ2-5	CASSIVGGGGTQETQYF	TGTGCCAGTAGTATCGTCGGGGGCGGGGGAACGCAAGAGACCCAGTACTTC
NA	NA	TRBV6-6	13	TRBJ1-2	CASSQGGGYGYTF	TGTGCCAGCAGTCAGGGAGGCGGCTATGGCTACACCTTC
NA	NA	TRBV15	13	TRBJ1-1	CATSTHRAGEAFF	TGTGCCACCAGCACCCACAGGGCAGGGGAAGCTTTCTTT
NA	NA	TRBV6-1	13	TRBJ1-2	CASSETFLYGYTF	TGTGCCAGCAGTGAAACTTTCCTCTATGGCTACACCTTC
NA	TRBD1	TRBV5-1	14	TRBJ1-2	CASSASGGADGYTF	TGCGCCAGCAGCGCCTCAGGGGGAGCGGATGGCTACACCTTC
NA	NA	TRBV5-1	15	TRBJ2-3	CASSLLGTSTDTQYF	TGCGCCAGCAGCTTGTTGGGGACTAGCACAGATACGCAGTATTTT
NA	NA	TRBV3-1/TRBV3-2	12	TRBJ2-7	CASSPGTRRQYF	TGTGCCAGCAGCCCCGGGACTCGAAGGCAGTACTTC
NA	TRBD1	TRBV24-1	16	TRBJ2-7	CATSPLPDRGQGEQYF	TGTGCCACCAGTCCCCTTCCGGACAGGGGACAGGGGGAGCAGTACTTC
NA	NA	TRBV19	14	TRBJ1-1	CASSLNTLNTEAFF	TGTGCCAGTAGTCTTAACACCTTGAACACTGAAGCTTTCTTT
NA	TRBD2	TRBV10-3	14	TRBJ2-3	CAISLAGAGDTQYF	TGTGCCATCAGTCTAGCGGGGGCCGGGGATACGCAGTATTTT
NA	NA	TRBV19	13	TRBJ1-1	CASSINEGRRAFF	TGTGCCAGTAGTATTAATGAAGGCCGGAGAGCTTTCTTT